This T cell receptor (beta chain) was sequenced in a study of metastatic and nonmetastatic thyroid tumors (dated by TCRdb to the early 2020s). General notes on the study: For patients with malignant and with benign thyroid disease, the researchers compared repertoires between peripheral blood samples and tumor or nodule tissue samples. Broader findings and caveats from the paper: In both blood and tumor samples, malignant tumors were reported to have significantly higher TCR beta diversity than benign nodules.

Library prep was done by PCR. TCRdb names Illumina HiSeq 4000 as the instrument used. High-throughput sequencing was used to profile the TCR beta-chain CDR3 region of each patient. The authors' analysis ran thus. A classifier to discriminate distant-metastatic papillary thyroid cancer patients was built from CDR3 differences across clinicopathological groups. Repertoire diversity was assessed with the Shannon index, and tumor-blood repertoire similarity with the Morisita-Horn index. TCRdb trimmed the raw reads at Q25, called clones with MiXCR and kept productive beta chains. The V and J calls here are based on TCRdb, not the publication. The sample table contains 25,000 to 40,000 clones; only one count was recorded for approximately 20% of them. Clones ranked in the top ten supply about 22% of the sample. The CDR3, from cysteine to phenylalanine, totals 16 residues. The sequence is cut down to CDR3 DNA, 48 bases in frame from base 1. Based on the germline V gene (reference sequence), the CDR1 and CDR2 sequences are SEHNR and FQNEAQ. The V end loses 4 bases and the J end loses 0 bases, and a stretch of 13 bases separates them.

None of the patients had been given any treatment before thyroid surgery. Patient clinical samples collected from about 2011 to 2018 were retrospectively analysed using T-cell receptor beta sequencing. Many counts were recorded for this clone. The specificity of this receptor is unknown. The sample holds no much larger clone one base away, and base qualities are not on file. Specimen: blood. The chain links TRBV7-9 with TRBJ2-1, with the D gene not confidently named. The origin of this receptor is a female donor with papillary thyroid cancer or a benign thyroid nodule (not recorded which). Some clones in this sample may be carry-over from other donors' samples. The bases are TGTGCCAGCAGCTCAAATTCGGGTAGCTCCTACAATGAGCAGTTCTTC. Translation gives CASSSNSGSSYNEQFF.